These T cell receptor beta chains were read from a single sample in a study of Ad26.COV2.S vaccination and SARS-CoV-2 variants. Assay: immunoSEQ multiplex PCR; the TCRdb copy retains only in-frame clones and omits some. The sample shows hundreds of thousands of clones, around 90% of them seen only once. The source was peripheral blood, collected in a trial of Ad26.COV2.S vaccine versus placebo. Source of these receptors: a person between 18 and 59 years old who received the Ad26.COV2.S COVID-19 vaccine or a placebo. Both conserved end residues are part of each CDR3. Each record gives: V gene, J gene, D gene, clone size, CDR3 DNA, CDR3 protein. The D gene is left open where the match is weak. Some rows have no size entry. The others give once, few or many, or a class for an expanded clone.

V: TRBV5-1; J: TRBJ2-1; D: -; size: -; DNA: TGCGCCAGCAGCTTGGGACTAGTTGGGGGGCAGTTCTTC; CDR3: CASSLGLVGGQFF
V: TRBV7-9; J: TRBJ1-6; D: TRBD1; size: -; DNA: TGTGCCAGCAGCTCAACAGGGGGAGTATATAATTCACCCCTCCACTTT; CDR3: CASSSTGGVYNSPLHF
V: TRBV6-5; J: TRBJ2-7; D: -; size: -; DNA: TGTGCCAGCAGTTACTCGGCGACCCCGAGCTCCTACGAGCAGTACTTC; CDR3: CASSYSATPSSYEQYF
V: TRBV5-4; J: TRBJ1-4; D: -; size: once; DNA: TGTGCCAGCAGGAGGGACTCTGCAACTAATGAAAAACTGTTTTTT; CDR3: CASRRDSATNEKLFF
V: TRBV29-1; J: TRBJ2-5; D: -; size: -; DNA: TGCAGCGTCGAGGGTGGGGTGGGCGAGACCCAGTACTTC; CDR3: CSVEGGVGETQYF
V: TRBV30; J: TRBJ2-7; D: -; size: few; DNA: TGTGCCTGGGGGGACAACTCCTACGAGCAGTACTTC; CDR3: CAWGDNSYEQYF
V: TRBV7-6; J: TRBJ2-5; D: TRBD2; size: -; DNA: TGTGCCAGCAGCTACGGGGGGGGCCAAGAGACCCAGTACTTC; CDR3: CASSYGGGQETQYF
V: TRBV19; J: TRBJ1-6; D: -; size: -; DNA: TGTGCCAGTAGTATAGTTGGGGGAAAATCACCCCTCCACTTT; CDR3: CASSIVGGKSPLHF
V: TRBV2; J: TRBJ2-7; D: -; size: -; DNA: TGTGCCGGACGGGACTTCCACTACGAGCAGTACTTC; CDR3: CAGRDFHYEQYF
V: TRBV24-1; J: TRBJ1-5; D: -; size: -; DNA: TGTGCCACCAGTGAGGGAGATAGCAATCAGCCCCAGCATTTT; CDR3: CATSEGDSNQPQHF
V: TRBV19; J: TRBJ1-5; D: -; size: -; DNA: TGTGCCAGTAGTATCCGGGCCGATAGGGGCAATCAGCCCCAGCATTTT; CDR3: CASSIRADRGNQPQHF
V: TRBV18; J: TRBJ2-5; D: TRBD2; size: -; DNA: TGTGCCAGCTCAGGGTTTGTCCAGCGGGGGAAAGAGACCCAGTACTTC; CDR3: CASSGFVQRGKETQYF
V: TRBV19; J: TRBJ2-1; D: -; size: -; DNA: TGTGCCAGTAGCATGGGGGCAGGCAACTTTCAAAATGAGCAGTTCTTC; CDR3: CASSMGAGNFQNEQFF
V: TRBV15; J: TRBJ2-2; D: -; size: -; DNA: TGTGCCACCAGCAGCAGGGTTGCCGGGGAGCTGTTTTTT; CDR3: CATSSRVAGELFF
V: TRBV2; J: TRBJ1-3; D: -; size: -; DNA: TGTGCCAGCGGGGGCTCTGGAAACACCATATATTTT; CDR3: CASGGSGNTIYF
V: TRBV6-5; J: TRBJ1-1; D: -; size: -; DNA: TGTGCCAGCAGTTACGGTGACGGGAACACTGAAGCTTTCTTT; CDR3: CASSYGDGNTEAFF
V: TRBV3-1/TRBV3-2; J: TRBJ2-5; D: TRBD1; size: -; DNA: TGTGCCAGCAGCCCGAGGACAGGGAAGGAGACCCAGTACTTC; CDR3: CASSPRTGKETQYF
V: TRBV6-5; J: TRBJ2-5; D: -; size: -; DNA: TGTGCCAGCAGCCCCAGGGGTGGGGAGACCCAGTACTTC; CDR3: CASSPRGGETQYF
V: TRBV24-1; J: TRBJ2-7; D: -; size: -; DNA: TGTGCCACCAGTGGTCCCTCTACAGCTGAGCAGTACTTC; CDR3: CATSGPSTAEQYF
V: TRBV20-1; J: TRBJ2-7; D: -; size: -; DNA: TGCAGTGCTAGTGACTCCTACGAGCAGTACTTC; CDR3: CSASDSYEQYF
V: TRBV6-2/TRBV6-3; J: TRBJ1-5; D: -; size: few; DNA: TGTGCCAGCAGTACCCCGCAGGGCCGCAATCAGCCCCAGCATTTT; CDR3: CASSTPQGRNQPQHF
V: TRBV30; J: TRBJ1-1; D: TRBD1; size: -; DNA: TGTGCCTGGAGTGAGGGACAGGGGGCCGAGGGAGCTTTCTTT; CDR3: CAWSEGQGAEGAFF
V: TRBV6-2/TRBV6-3; J: TRBJ1-4; D: TRBD1; size: -; DNA: TGTGCCAGCAGTTACCGGGACAGGGGGAATCAAAAACTGTTTTTT; CDR3: CASSYRDRGNQKLFF
V: TRBV7-2; J: TRBJ1-4; D: -; size: -; DNA: TGTGCCAGCAGCTTAACACCCCCGATGCATGAAAAACTGTTTTTT; CDR3: CASSLTPPMHEKLFF
V: TRBV6-2/TRBV6-3; J: TRBJ2-1; D: TRBD2; size: -; DNA: TGTGCCAGCAGTTACTCGACAGCGGGGAACAATGAGCAGTTCTTC; CDR3: CASSYSTAGNNEQFF
V: TRBV21-1; J: TRBJ2-2; D: -; size: -; DNA: TGTGCCAGCAGGGAAGGGGGACTAGCGGGATACACCGGGGAGCTGTTTTTT; CDR3: CASREGGLAGYTGELFF
V: TRBV25-1; J: TRBJ1-5; D: -; size: -; DNA: TGTGCCAGCAGTGAAAGCAGGTCTAGCAATCAGCCCCAGCATTTT; CDR3: CASSESRSSNQPQHF
V: TRBV9; J: TRBJ2-5; D: -; size: -; DNA: TGTGCCAGCAGCGGCCGGGACATAAGGGCAGAGACCCAGTACTTC; CDR3: CASSGRDIRAETQYF
V: TRBV6-5; J: TRBJ1-4; D: -; size: -; DNA: TGTGCCAGCAGTTACGACGGGACTGAAAAACTGTTTTTT; CDR3: CASSYDGTEKLFF
V: TRBV29-1; J: TRBJ1-1; D: TRBD1; size: once; DNA: TGCAGCGTTTCCGGCCTCGGGACAGCGACTGAAGCTTTCTTT; CDR3: CSVSGLGTATEAFF
V: TRBV4-3; J: TRBJ1-1; D: -; size: -; DNA: TGCGCCAGCAGCCAAGACACACACACTGAAGCTTTCTTT; CDR3: CASSQDTHTEAFF
V: TRBV5-1; J: TRBJ2-1; D: TRBD2; size: once; DNA: TGCGCCAGCAGGTTGATGGCTAGCGGGAGGGCTGAGCAGTTCTTC; CDR3: CASRLMASGRAEQFF
V: TRBV4-2; J: TRBJ1-1; D: -; size: few; DNA: TGTGCCAGCAGCCAAGATGGGGACACTGAAGCTTTCTTT; CDR3: CASSQDGDTEAFF
V: TRBV11-2; J: TRBJ2-7; D: -; size: -; DNA: TGTGCCAGCAGCTTAGGTTTAGGGGCTCCCTGGGAGCAGTACTTC; CDR3: CASSLGLGAPWEQYF
V: TRBV19; J: TRBJ1-6; D: -; size: -; DNA: TGTGCCAGTAGTATCGAGGACAGCCCTTCACCCCTCCACTTT; CDR3: CASSIEDSPSPLHF
V: TRBV5-1; J: TRBJ2-7; D: -; size: once; DNA: TGCGCCAGCAGCTTGGGGGGTCAGGGGAACCACGAGCAGTACTTC; CDR3: CASSLGGQGNHEQYF
V: TRBV7-3; J: TRBJ2-5; D: -; size: once; DNA: TGTGCCAGCAGCCCCTGGGGTAGCGGAAAAGAGACCCAGTACTTC; CDR3: CASSPWGSGKETQYF
V: TRBV7-2; J: TRBJ1-2; D: -; size: -; DNA: TGTGCCAGCAGCTTAGGAGGAGAAGGCTACACCTTC; CDR3: CASSLGGEGYTF
V: TRBV7-2; J: TRBJ1-5; D: -; size: once; DNA: TGTGCCAGCAGCCTCCTGGGGCAGTACAATCAGCCCCAGCATTTT; CDR3: CASSLLGQYNQPQHF
V: TRBV19; J: TRBJ1-5; D: -; size: -; DNA: TGTGCCAGTAACGGCGTAGGTTATAGCAATCAGCCCCAGCATTTT; CDR3: CASNGVGYSNQPQHF
V: TRBV5-1; J: TRBJ2-6; D: TRBD1; size: -; DNA: TGCGCCAGCAGCTCTTCAGGGGGCGCTGGGGCCAACGTCCTGACTTTC; CDR3: CASSSSGGAGANVLTF
V: TRBV5-8; J: TRBJ1-4; D: TRBD1; size: -; DNA: TGTGCCAGCAGCTTTTTGGGGACAGGGGTATTCACTAATGAAAAACTGTTTTTT; CDR3: CASSFLGTGVFTNEKLFF
V: TRBV27; J: TRBJ2-1; D: TRBD1; size: -; DNA: TGTGCCACCGTGGGACAGGGTAATAGCGATGAGCAGTTCTTC; CDR3: CATVGQGNSDEQFF
V: TRBV9; J: TRBJ2-7; D: -; size: few; DNA: TGTGCCAGCAGCGCGGGCGGGACGGGAAACTACGAGCAGTACTTC; CDR3: CASSAGGTGNYEQYF
V: TRBV6-5; J: TRBJ2-7; D: TRBD1; size: -; DNA: TGTGCCAGCAGGAGACAGGGTCCCTACGAGCAGTACTTC; CDR3: CASRRQGPYEQYF
V: TRBV9; J: TRBJ1-1; D: -; size: -; DNA: TGTGCCAGCAGCGTAGATATGGGAATGAGGTCTGAAGCTTTCTTT; CDR3: CASSVDMGMRSEAFF
V: TRBV30; J: TRBJ2-5; D: TRBD2; size: -; DNA: TGTGCCTACCTACTAGCGGGGGGTTTAGAGACCCAGTACTTC; CDR3: CAYLLAGGLETQYF
V: TRBV6-5; J: TRBJ2-3; D: -; size: -; DNA: TGTGCCAGCAGTTATACTAGCCAACCTAGCACAGATACGCAGTATTTT; CDR3: CASSYTSQPSTDTQYF
V: TRBV5-1; J: TRBJ1-2; D: -; size: -; DNA: TGCGCCAGCAGCTTGGGAGGCCGGACGGACCCCTATGGCTACACCTTC; CDR3: CASSLGGRTDPYGYTF
V: TRBV30; J: TRBJ1-1; D: -; size: once; DNA: TGTGCCTGGAGTGATCGGCCGAACACTGAAGCTTTCTTT; CDR3: CAWSDRPNTEAFF